This TCR beta chain was identified during a study of T cell repertoires in cytomegalovirus infection. Study context: Recently identified HLA-C-restricted CMV epitopes were among the peptides used. From public TCR beta signatures came an indication of both CMV infection and matching HLA type.

Study conclusions and caveats: CMV-specific HLA-C-restricted TCR beta clonotypes dominated the ex vivo response. Cumulated frequencies of public TCR beta families served to identify carriers of CMV plus the relevant HLA.

CDR3 length: 19 amino acids. V was clipped by 8 bases and J by 2 bases; unmatched bases: 24. To note about this clonotype: Its cognate antigen is unknown.

Via MiXCR, TCRdb re-called the reads, giving one row per CDR3 protein. The data show a few hundred thousand distinct CDR3 sequences, with 22% seen just once and roughly 19% held by the top ten. The V gene is TRBV12-3 or TRBV12-4, the J gene TRBJ2-7; TRBD1 matches at 7 bases. The source of this sequence is a human donor in good health (CMV status not recorded). Some clones in this sample may be carry-over from other donors' samples. Sequencing used cultured PBMCs, obtained from culture after CMV antigen stimulation. In DNA, the CDR3 is TGTGCCAGCGGACGACCGGGACAGAACCGACCCAAATCAACCTACGAGCAGTACTTC. It encodes CASGRPGQNRPKSTYEQYF.